The sequence of this TCR beta chain was determined in a study of blood T cell repertoires in COVID-19. The CDR3 is made up of 17 amino acids. J lost 1 base, V lost 1 base, and 5 bases had no gene match. Germline V lookup: CDR1 SGHVS, CDR2 FQNEAQ. Original processing methods: From reference gene primer amplification, estimates of nucleated cell counts were derived. Here immunoSEQ multiplex PCR was the method, and the copy in TCRdb shows in-frame clones only, minus some. D and trimming come from the DNA, and the V and J calls and clone size come from that table. Counted here are around 300,000 clones, around nine tenths occurring once; the ten biggest clones make up 1%.

The rearrangement uses TRBV7-8 and TRBJ2-5, with 11 positions matching TRBD2. The sequenced sample consisted of peripheral blood. The TCR comes from a man in his forties or fifties with active or convalescent COVID-19. Here the CDR3 reads CASSLELTSGAQETQYF. CDR3 coding DNA: TGTGCCAGCAGCTTAGAGTTGACTAGCGGGGCCCAAGAGACCCAGTACTTC.